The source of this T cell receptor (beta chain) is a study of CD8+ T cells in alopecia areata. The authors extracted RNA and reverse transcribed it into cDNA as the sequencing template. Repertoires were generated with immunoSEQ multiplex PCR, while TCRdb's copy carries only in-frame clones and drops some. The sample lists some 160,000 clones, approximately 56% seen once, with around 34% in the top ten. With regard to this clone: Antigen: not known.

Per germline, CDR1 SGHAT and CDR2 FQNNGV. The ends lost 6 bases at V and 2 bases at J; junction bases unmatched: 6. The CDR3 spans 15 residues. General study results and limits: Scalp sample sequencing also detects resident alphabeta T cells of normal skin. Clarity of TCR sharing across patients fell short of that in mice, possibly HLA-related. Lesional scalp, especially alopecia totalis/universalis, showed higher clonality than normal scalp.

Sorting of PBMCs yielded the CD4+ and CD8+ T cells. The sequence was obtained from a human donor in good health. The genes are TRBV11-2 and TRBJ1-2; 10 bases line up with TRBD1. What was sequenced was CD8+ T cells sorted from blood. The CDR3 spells CASRPRDRGNYGYTF. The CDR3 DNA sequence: TGTGCCAGCAGGCCCCGGGACAGGGGCAACTATGGCTACACCTTC.